The TCR beta chain described here comes from a study of blood T cells in healthy people across ages. The CDR3 loop spans 14 amino acids. V lost 8 bases, J lost 2 bases, and 6 bases stayed unmatched. Germline V gene lookup returns CDR1 SEHNR and CDR2 FQNEAQ (reference sequence). This clonotype appeared many times. A sample-barcoded 5' primer and a J-beta primer mix were used in a second PCR of about 7 to 11 cycles. TCRdb processed the 5' RACE reads anew with MiXCR; each CDR3 protein has one entry. The sample holds fewer than 1,000,000 distinct CDR3 sequences, more than 35% seen once. The clonotype was recovered from a man of 80 years or more in good health. Sequencing was done on a sample of blood. V is TRBV7-9 and J is TRBJ2-3; 8 positions agree with TRBD2. CDR3 nucleotide sequence: TGTGCCAGCGATAGCGGGATTCACACAGATACGCAGTATTTT. Translated: CASDSGIHTDTQYF.